The 22 T cell receptor beta chains below all came from one sample that was sequenced in a study of blood T cell repertoires in COVID-19. The data were produced by immunoSEQ multiplex PCR, yet TCRdb's version contains in-frame clones alone and is incomplete. The sample has 70,000 or so clones, 76% seen once. The source material was peripheral blood. The receptors originated from a man aged 55 to 69 with COVID-19, enrolled during active disease.

The V gene is TRBV5-1, the J gene TRBJ1-4; no clear D. The CDR3 runs to 15 residues. V was shortened by 4 bases and J by 8 bases, with 18 bases between the two germline ends. Germline V CDR1 and CDR2: SGHRS, YFSETQ. The CDR3 nucleotides read TGCGCCAGCAGCCTGCTTTCCGGGGTAGGGGAAAAACTGTTTTTT. It specifies CASSLLSGVGEKLFF.

The V gene is TRBV28, the J gene TRBJ1-5; 7 bases match TRBD1. J lost 11 bases, V lost 6 bases, and 10 bases had no gene match. CDR1 is MDHEN and CDR2 is SYDVKM in the germline V gene. The CDR3 has 13 amino acids. The CDR3 DNA reads TGTGCCAGCAGCTCCGGACAGGCGACGGCCCAGCATTTT. Its translation is CASSSGQATAQHF.

The genes are TRBV7-3 and TRBJ2-3; 7 nucleotides match TRBD2. Germline V gene lookup returns CDR1 SGHTA and CDR2 FQGTGA. J was trimmed by 2 bases and V by 5 bases; bases with no gene match: 7. This CDR3 is built from 15 residues. The chain's CDR3 is CASSLAAGTTDTQYF. As DNA, the CDR3 is TGTGCCAGCAGCCTCGCAGCGGGGACCACAGATACGCAGTATTTT.

The gene calls are TRBV9 and TRBJ1-6; D gene uncertain. Deletions cut 4 bases from V and 11 bases from J, with 13 bases between. Germline V CDR1 and CDR2: SGDLS, YYNGEE. This CDR3 is built from 13 residues. Here the CDR3 DNA reads TGTGCCAGCAGCTCAGCGTTGATAACACCCCTCCACTTT. Translated, it gives CASSSALITPLHF.

The rearrangement links TRBV30 to TRBJ2-3; D is perhaps TRBD2 (5 bases). In germline, CDR1 is GTSNPN, CDR2 SVGIG (reference sequence). The CDR3 loop spans 13 amino acids. Trimming cost V 0 bases and J 6 bases, with 10 bases left between them. The CDR3 protein is CAWSVGERDTQYF. The CDR3 DNA follows: TGTGCCTGGAGTGTCGGGGAGCGGGATACGCAGTATTTT.

The rearrangement links TRBV5-5 to TRBJ2-1, with 9 bases matching TRBD1. The CDR3 consists of 15 residues. The V gene end was trimmed by 5 bases and the J gene end by 7 bases; junction bases not matched to a gene: 10. Germline CDR1 SGHKS, CDR2 YYEKEE (reference sequence). The CDR3 bases are TGTGCCAGCAGTTCCGGGACAGGGTCAGGGAATGAGCAGTTCTTC. Encoded protein: CASSSGTGSGNEQFF.

This clone was seen just once. The chain employs TRBV10-3 and TRBJ1-4; the D is unclear. This CDR3 is built from 14 residues. Trimming pared 8 bases from V and 4 bases from J, leaving 14 bases between. Germline values: CDR1 ENHRY, CDR2 SYGVKD. This CDR3 reads CAIGRAGFNEKLFF. The CDR3 nucleotides read TGTGCCATCGGTCGAGCAGGCTTTAATGAAAAACTGTTTTTT.

This clone was seen a handful of times. Written as DNA, the CDR3 is TGTGCCAGCAGCCCCTCGAGCGGGGGGGATTACAATGAGCAGTTCTTC. It specifies CASSPSSGGDYNEQFF. The V call is TRBV7-9, the J call TRBJ2-1; 10 positions agree with TRBD2. The CDR3 consists of 16 residues. Germline V gene data show CDR1 as SEHNR and CDR2 as FQNEAQ (reference sequence). J lost 4 bases, V lost 5 bases, and 8 bases had no gene match.

This clone has a single count. The CDR3 is CASSTGQGGELFF. CDR3 coding DNA: TGTGCCAGCAGTACGGGACAGGGCGGGGAGCTGTTTTTT. The chain joins TRBV12-3 or TRBV12-4 to TRBJ2-2; 9 bases align to TRBD1. This CDR3 contains 13 residues. Trimming cost V 5 bases and J 7 bases; bases outside gene matches: 2.

The chain couples TRBV3-1 (or the pseudogene TRBV3-2) to TRBJ2-5; 9 positions agree with TRBD1. The CDR3 has 14 residues. Germline loops: CDR1 LGHDT, CDR2 YNNKEL (reference sequence). Unmatched junction bases numbered 5, after V lost 4 bases and J lost 5 bases. This chain's CDR3 is CASSPYRGLETQYF. DNA of the CDR3: TGTGCCAGCAGCCCTTACAGGGGGCTGGAGACCCAGTACTTC.

The rearrangement links TRBV9 to TRBJ2-5, with 7 bases aligning to TRBD1. This CDR3 has 17 amino acids. The V and J ends lost 2 bases and 1 base, in that order; junction bases with no gene match: 11. Germline V gives CDR1 SGDLS, CDR2 YYNGEE. The CDR3 region has the DNA TGTGCCAGCAGCGTTTTCGGCGCAGGGGGAATCCAAGAGACCCAGTACTTC. It codes for CASSVFGAGGIQETQYF. Combining the CDR3 with reference TRBV9 and TRBJ2-5 gives the whole variable domain DSGVTQTPKHLITATGQRVTLRCSPRSGDLSVYWYQQSLDQGLQFLIQYYNGEERAKGNILERFSAQQFPDLHSELNLSSLELGDSALYFCASSVFGAGGIQETQYFGPGTRLLVL.

The V gene is TRBV24-1, the J gene TRBJ2-1, with a tentative D call TRBD1 (5 bases). The CDR3 length is 12 residues. V was clipped by 8 bases and J by 7 bases, with 11 bases between them. The germline CDR1 and CDR2 sequences are KGHDR and SFDVKD. The CDR3 region has the DNA TGTGCCACCAAGGGGATGGGGAATGAGCAGTTCTTC. Amino acids: CATKGMGNEQFF.

The chain is built from TRBV18 and TRBJ1-5, with 8 bases identical to TRBD1. This CDR3 is built from 15 residues. V lost 5 bases to trimming and J lost 6 bases; unmatched junction nucleotides: 9. Germline V gene data show CDR1 as KGHSH and CDR2 as LQKENI. The CDR3 protein is CASSIGQGGFQPQHF. For the CDR3, the DNA is TGTGCCAGCTCAATTGGACAGGGAGGATTTCAGCCCCAGCATTTT.

The chain carries TRBV14 and TRBJ1-5; D unclear. CDR1 SGHDN and CDR2 FVKESK come from the germline V gene. V lost 6 bases and J lost 3, with 12 bases in between. The CDR3 sequence is 14 residues long. The CDR3 loop is CASRLLANNQPQHF. The CDR3 coding sequence is TGTGCCAGCAGACTCCTTGCTAACAATCAGCCCCAGCATTTT.

The table lists this clone with many counts. The rearrangement joins TRBV18 to TRBJ1-5; the D gene is possibly TRBD1 (6 bases). Trimming pared 3 bases from V and 7 bases from J, leaving 13 bases between. Germline V gene lookup returns CDR1 KGHSH and CDR2 LQKENI. The CDR3 is made up of 14 amino acids. The CDR3 loop reads CASSPYRDRQPQHF. CDR3 coding DNA: TGTGCCAGCTCACCTTACAGGGATCGCCAGCCCCAGCATTTT.

This chain uses TRBV7-9 with TRBJ1-2; TRBD1 aligns across 7 bases. J lost 2 bases, V lost 5 bases, and 5 bases had no gene match. The CDR3 runs to 14 residues. Germline lookup yields CDR1 SEHNR and CDR2 FQNEAQ (reference sequence). This CDR3 is CASSAQTGNYGYTF. Written as DNA, the CDR3 is TGTGCCAGCAGCGCACAGACAGGGAACTATGGCTACACCTTC.

The rearrangement uses TRBV5-6 and TRBJ2-2; no clear D gene. Trimming took 2 bases from V and 7 from J, leaving 6 bases between them. This CDR3 is built from 12 residues. Germline V gene data show CDR1 as SGHDT and CDR2 as YYEEEE. CDR3 DNA: TGTGCCAGCAGCTTCACCTACGGGGAGCTGTTTTTT. Amino acids: CASSFTYGELFF.

This chain links TRBV23-1 with TRBJ2-7, with D perhaps TRBD1 (7 bases). TRBV23-1 is an open reading frame whose function is uncertain. The V end lost 7 bases, the J end lost 5 bases, and 18 bases lay between the germline ends. The CDR3 covers 14 residues. The CDR3 nucleotides read TGCGCCAGCACTCCTTCCCAGGGGGGCAACGAGCAGTACTTC. It specifies CASTPSQGGNEQYF.

This chain uses TRBV6-5 with TRBJ2-7; possibly TRBD2 for D (5 bases). Germline loops: CDR1 MNHEY, CDR2 SVGAGI. V lost 7 bases and J lost 5, with 15 bases in between. The CDR3 is made up of 13 amino acids. The CDR3 here is CASTDASGDEQYF. The CDR3 nucleotides are TGTGCCAGCACCGACGCCAGCGGAGACGAGCAGTACTTC.

This chain links TRBV9 with TRBJ2-3, with a possible D match to TRBD2 (6 bases). The germline V gene encodes CDR1 SGDLS and CDR2 YYNGEE. This CDR3 is 16 amino acids long. V lost 4 bases to trimming and J lost 7 bases, with 22 bases between them. The CDR3 bases are TGTGCCAGCAGCCCTGCCACCTGGGAGGCGAGTAATACGCAGTATTTT. This translates into CASSPATWEASNTQYF.

This rearrangement joins TRBV9 to TRBJ2-3, with a tentative D call TRBD2 (6 bases). Trimming shortened V by 0 bases and J by 4 bases, and 12 bases separated the two germline ends. This CDR3 is 15 amino acids long. The V gene's germline CDR1 is SGDLS and CDR2 YYNGEE. The CDR3 reads CASSVGLGGADTQYF. Here the CDR3 DNA reads TGTGCCAGCAGCGTAGGGCTGGGGGGAGCAGATACGCAGTATTTT.

This chain connects TRBV5-6 to TRBJ1-5; perhaps TRBD1 as D (5 bases). The CDR3 is 16 amino acids. V was cut by 2 bases and J by 0 bases, with 12 bases left in between. Germline V gives CDR1 SGHDT, CDR2 YYEEEE. This CDR3 reads CASSLRAGSSNQPQHF. Written as DNA, the CDR3 is TGTGCCAGCAGCTTAAGGGCAGGGTCTAGCAATCAGCCCCAGCATTTT.